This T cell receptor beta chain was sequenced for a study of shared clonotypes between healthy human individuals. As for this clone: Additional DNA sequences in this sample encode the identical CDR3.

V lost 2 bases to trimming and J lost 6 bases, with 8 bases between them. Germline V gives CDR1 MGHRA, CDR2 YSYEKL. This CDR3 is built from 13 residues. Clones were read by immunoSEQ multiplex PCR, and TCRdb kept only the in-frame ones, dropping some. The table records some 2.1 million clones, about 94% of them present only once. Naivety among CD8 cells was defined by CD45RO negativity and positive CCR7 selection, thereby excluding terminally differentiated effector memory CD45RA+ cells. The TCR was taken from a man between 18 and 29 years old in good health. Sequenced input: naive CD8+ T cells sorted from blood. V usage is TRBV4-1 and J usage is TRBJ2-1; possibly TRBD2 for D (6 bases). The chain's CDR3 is CASSQRLGNEQFF. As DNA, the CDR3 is TGCGCCAGCAGCCAAAGACTAGGCAATGAGCAGTTCTTC.